Presented here are 10 T cell receptor beta chains from one specimen sequenced in a study of identical twins. MiXCR, run by TCRdb on the 5' RACE reads, gives a single entry per CDR3 protein. The data hold 550,000 to 800,000 distinct CDR3 sequences, with roughly 7.2% observed a single time. The data also belong to a second study, concerning yellow fever vaccine responses in identical twins.

Sequencing was done on a sample of PBMCs. All receptors derive from a woman aged 18-29 years in good health.

At least ten counts were recorded for this clonotype. The chain links TRBV4-1 to TRBJ1-2; 7 bases map to TRBD1. The CDR3 runs to 16 residues. CDR1 is MGHRA, CDR2 YSYEKL, per germline. V gave up 0 bases and J gave up 4 bases; unmatched junction bases: 8. CDR3: CASSQDRGQAVYGYTF. The CDR3 DNA is TGCGCCAGCAGCCAAGATAGGGGGCAGGCTGTCTATGGCTACACCTTC.

V usage is TRBV20-1 and J usage is TRBJ2-3; D might be TRBD2 (5 bases). Germline CDR1 and CDR2: DFQATT and SNEGSKA (reference sequence). The CDR3 sequence is 12 residues long. DNA for the CDR3: TGCAGGCCCTCAGTTCCTCGGGGTACGCAGTATTTT. This codes for CRPSVPRGTQYF.

This clonotype was seen more than once but under ten times. The chain links TRBV6-1 to TRBJ2-2, with 10 bases that match TRBD2. The V and J ends lost 5 bases and 0 bases, in that order; junction bases with no gene match: 6. Germline V lookup: CDR1 MNHNS, CDR2 SASEGT. This CDR3 spans 17 amino acids. CDR3 nucleotide sequence: TGTGCCAGCAGTCGGACTAGCGGACTCGCGAACACCGGGGAGCTGTTTTTT. Its translation is CASSRTSGLANTGELFF.

In its sample, this clonotype was seen a few times. The chain combines TRBV11-2 with TRBJ2-1; 9 bases agree with TRBD2. Germline CDR1 SGHAT, CDR2 FQNNGV. J was trimmed by 5 bases and V by 1 base; bases with no gene match: 21. This CDR3 contains 21 residues. CDR3 in amino acids: CASSLVTVSGSFRPVNNEQFF. CDR3 bases: TGTGCCAGCAGCTTAGTTACAGTTAGCGGGAGTTTCCGTCCTGTTAACAATGAGCAGTTCTTC.

This clonotype has more than one count but fewer than ten. The V gene is TRBV12-3 or TRBV12-4, the J gene TRBJ1-2, with D unresolved. Trimming took off 3 bases at V and 1 base at J, with 12 bases between the two ends. The CDR3 sequence is 15 residues long. The CDR3 region has the DNA TGTGCCAGCAGTTTCCGTACGCGGGATAACTATGGCTACACCTTC. Amino acid sequence: CASSFRTRDNYGYTF.

This clonotype was found many times. This chain connects TRBV12-3 or TRBV12-4 to TRBJ1-2; no clear D gene. The CDR3 loop spans 14 amino acids. V dropped 8 bases and J dropped 3 bases, with 16 bases sitting between them. The CDR3 DNA sequence: TGTGCCAGCTCTTGGGTCTTGCAGGACTATGGCTACACCTTC. Translated, it gives CASSWVLQDYGYTF.

This clonotype has just a few counts. The gene calls are TRBV5-1 and TRBJ2-1; 10 bases align to TRBD2. The CDR3 is 21 amino acids. The V gene's germline CDR1 is SGHRS and CDR2 YFSETQ. The ends lost 3 bases at V and 2 bases at J; junction bases unmatched: 20. The CDR3 DNA is TGCGCCAGCAGCTACAATCGACCGGGACAGGTCGGACTAGCGGCCTACAATGAGCAGTTCTTC. Translation gives CASSYNRPGQVGLAAYNEQFF.

The V and J genes are TRBV7-2 and TRBJ2-1; TRBD2 aligns across 12 bases. The CDR3 is made up of 15 amino acids. The germline gives CDR1 SGHTA, CDR2 FQGNSA. Germline trimming cut 5 bases from V and 10 bases from J; bases unmatched to any gene: 9. CDR3: CASSLTSGRRPEQFF. CDR3 DNA: TGTGCCAGCAGCCTGACTAGCGGGAGACGACCCGAGCAGTTCTTC. The variable domain in full, completed from reference TRBV7-2 and TRBJ2-1, reads GAGVSQSPSNKVTEKGKDVELRCDPISGHTALYWYRQSLGQGLEFLIYFQGNSAPDKSGLPSDRFSAERTGGSVSTLTIQRTQQEDSAVYLCASSLTSGRRPEQFFGPGTRLTVL.

The sample holds many counts of this clonotype. This chain links TRBV25-1 with TRBJ2-5, with D unresolved. The CDR3 loop spans 16 amino acids. The germline CDR1 and CDR2 sequences are MGHDK and SYGVNS. Between the trimmed V and J ends, which lost 3 bases and 2 bases, there was a span of 16 bases. The CDR3 bases are TGTGCCAGCAGTGATCTCGGTTCAGGCGAACAAGAGACCCAGTACTTC. It encodes CASSDLGSGEQETQYF.

Only one count was recorded for this clonotype. The rearrangement links TRBV28 to TRBJ2-7; D may be TRBD2 (5 bases). The CDR3 totals 14 residues. Between the trimmed V and J ends, which lost 6 bases and 2 bases, there was a span of 14 bases. The V gene's germline CDR1 is MDHEN and CDR2 SYDVKM. The CDR3 DNA follows: TGTGCCAGCAGAGTTAGGACTGATACCTACGAGCAGTACTTC. It encodes CASRVRTDTYEQYF. The complete variable domain, with remaining parts taken from reference TRBV28 and TRBJ2-7, reads DVKVTQSSRYLVKRTGEKVFLECVQDMDHENMFWYRQDPGLGLRLIYFSYDVKMKEKGDIPEGYSVSREKKERFSLILESASTNQTSMYLCASRVRTDTYEQYFGPGTRLTVT.